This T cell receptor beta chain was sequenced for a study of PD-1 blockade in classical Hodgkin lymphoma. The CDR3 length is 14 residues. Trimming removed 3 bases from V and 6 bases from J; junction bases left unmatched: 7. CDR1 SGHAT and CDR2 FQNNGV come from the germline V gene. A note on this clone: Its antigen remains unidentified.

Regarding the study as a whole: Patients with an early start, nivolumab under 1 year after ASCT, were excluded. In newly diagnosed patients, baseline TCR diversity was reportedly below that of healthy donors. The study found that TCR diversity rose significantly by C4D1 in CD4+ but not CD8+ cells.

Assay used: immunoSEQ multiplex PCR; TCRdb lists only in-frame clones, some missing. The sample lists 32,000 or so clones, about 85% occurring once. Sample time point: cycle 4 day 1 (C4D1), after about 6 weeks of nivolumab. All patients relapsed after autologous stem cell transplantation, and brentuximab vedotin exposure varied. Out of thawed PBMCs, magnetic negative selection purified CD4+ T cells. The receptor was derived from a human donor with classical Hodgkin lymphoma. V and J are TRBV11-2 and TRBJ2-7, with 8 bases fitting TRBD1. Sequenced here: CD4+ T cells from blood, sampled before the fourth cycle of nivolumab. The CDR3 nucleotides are TGTGCCAGCAGCTTGGACAGGGCTCGCCGCGAGCAGTACTTC. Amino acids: CASSLDRARREQYF.